This T cell receptor beta chain was retrieved from a study of T cells in Graves' hyperthyroidism and ophthalmopathy. The authors obtained PBMCs from over 7.5 ml of fresh peripheral blood. Authors of the study amplified TCR beta CDR3 regions from RNA transcripts. TCR CDR3 underwent first-round RT-PCR with the HTBI primer set. MiXCR was run by TCRdb on the multiplex PCR reads, yielding one entry per CDR3 protein. The sample holds about 350,000 distinct CDR3 sequences; around 15% are singletons and the top ten take approximately 20%. Trimming took 2 bases from V and 4 from J; bases not matched to a gene: 6. This CDR3 has 15 residues.

Sample: blood. The chain carries TRBV12-3 or TRBV12-4 and TRBJ2-7, with 9 positions matching TRBD2. The sequence was collected from a woman in her fifties or sixties with Graves' ophthalmopathy. The CDR3 spells CASSLLAGGRYEQYF. The CDR3 DNA follows: TGTGCCAGCAGTTTATTGGCGGGAGGGAGGTACGAGCAGTACTTC.